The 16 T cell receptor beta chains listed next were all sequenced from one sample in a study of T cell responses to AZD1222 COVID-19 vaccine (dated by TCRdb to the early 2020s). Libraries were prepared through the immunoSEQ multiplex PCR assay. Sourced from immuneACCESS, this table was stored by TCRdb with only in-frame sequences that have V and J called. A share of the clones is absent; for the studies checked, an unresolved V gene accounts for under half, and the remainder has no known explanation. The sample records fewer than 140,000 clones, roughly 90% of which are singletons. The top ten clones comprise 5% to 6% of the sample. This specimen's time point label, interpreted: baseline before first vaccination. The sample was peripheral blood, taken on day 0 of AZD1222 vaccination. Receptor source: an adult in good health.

CDR3 residues: CASSYGQLNTEAFF. The CDR3 DNA reads as TGTGCCAGCAGTTACGGGCAACTGAACACTGAAGCTTTCTTT. The genes are TRBV6-5 and TRBJ1-1, with no clear D. Germline V CDR1 and CDR2: MNHEY, SVGAGI. V was shortened by 2 bases and J by 0 bases, with 7 bases between the two germline ends. The CDR3 contains 14 residues.

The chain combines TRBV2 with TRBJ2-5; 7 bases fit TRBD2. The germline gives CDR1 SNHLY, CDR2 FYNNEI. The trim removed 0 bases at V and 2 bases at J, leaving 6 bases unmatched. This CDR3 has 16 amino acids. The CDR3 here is CASSEAWASGQETQYF. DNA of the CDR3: TGTGCCAGCAGTGAAGCGTGGGCTAGCGGTCAAGAGACCCAGTACTTC.

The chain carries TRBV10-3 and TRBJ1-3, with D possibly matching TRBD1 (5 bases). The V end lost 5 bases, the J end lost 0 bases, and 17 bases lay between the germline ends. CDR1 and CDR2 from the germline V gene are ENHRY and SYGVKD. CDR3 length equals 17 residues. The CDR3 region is CAISMPGRRFSGNTIYF. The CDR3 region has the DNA TGTGCCATCAGTATGCCGGGACGGCGATTCTCTGGAAACACCATATATTTT.

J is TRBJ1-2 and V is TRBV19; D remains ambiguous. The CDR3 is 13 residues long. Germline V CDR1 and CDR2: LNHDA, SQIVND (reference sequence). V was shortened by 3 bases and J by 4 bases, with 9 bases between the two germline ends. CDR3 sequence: CASSIGGTYGYTF. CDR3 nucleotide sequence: TGTGCCAGTAGTATTGGAGGCACCTATGGCTACACCTTC.

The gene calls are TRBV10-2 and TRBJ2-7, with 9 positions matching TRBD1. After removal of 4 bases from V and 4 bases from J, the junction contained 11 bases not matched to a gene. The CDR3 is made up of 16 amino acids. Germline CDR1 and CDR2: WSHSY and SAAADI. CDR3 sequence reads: CASSGGRGQGLYEQYF. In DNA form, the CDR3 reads TGCGCCAGCAGTGGGGGAAGGGGACAGGGATTGTACGAGCAGTACTTC.

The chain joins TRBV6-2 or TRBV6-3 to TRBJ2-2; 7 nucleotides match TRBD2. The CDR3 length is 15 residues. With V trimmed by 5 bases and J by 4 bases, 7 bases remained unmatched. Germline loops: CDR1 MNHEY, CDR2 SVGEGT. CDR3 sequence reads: CASSKASGGTGELFF. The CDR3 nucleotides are TGTGCCAGCAGTAAGGCTAGCGGCGGCACCGGGGAGCTGTTTTTT.

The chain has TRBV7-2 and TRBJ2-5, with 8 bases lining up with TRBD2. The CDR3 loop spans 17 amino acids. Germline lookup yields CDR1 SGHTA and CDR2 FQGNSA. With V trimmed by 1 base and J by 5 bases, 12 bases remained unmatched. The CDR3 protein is CASSLVGGAGVGETQYF. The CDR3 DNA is TGTGCCAGCAGCTTAGTGGGCGGAGCGGGAGTTGGGGAGACCCAGTACTTC.

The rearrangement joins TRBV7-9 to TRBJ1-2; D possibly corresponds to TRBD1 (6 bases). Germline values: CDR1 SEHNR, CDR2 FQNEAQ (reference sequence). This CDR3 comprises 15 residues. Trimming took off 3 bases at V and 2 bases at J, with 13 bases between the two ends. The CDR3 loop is CASSFFRQGNYGYTF. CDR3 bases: TGTGCCAGCAGCTTCTTTCGCCAGGGGAACTATGGCTACACCTTC.

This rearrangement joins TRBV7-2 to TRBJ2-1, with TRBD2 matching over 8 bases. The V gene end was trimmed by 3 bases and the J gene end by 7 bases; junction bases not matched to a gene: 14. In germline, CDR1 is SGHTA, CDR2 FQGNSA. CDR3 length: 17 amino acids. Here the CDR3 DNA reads TGTGCCAGCAGCTTTAAAACGGGAGGGGCTGGGAGGAATGAGCAGTTCTTC. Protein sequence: CASSFKTGGAGRNEQFF.

As DNA, the CDR3 is TGTGCCAGCAGAACTAGCGGGACCTACGAGCAGTACTTC. Translated, it gives CASRTSGTYEQYF. The chain couples TRBV25-1 to TRBJ2-7; 10 bases fit TRBD2. The germline gives CDR1 MGHDK, CDR2 SYGVNS. The CDR3 is made up of 13 amino acids. V was clipped by 6 bases and J by 2 bases; unmatched bases: 1.

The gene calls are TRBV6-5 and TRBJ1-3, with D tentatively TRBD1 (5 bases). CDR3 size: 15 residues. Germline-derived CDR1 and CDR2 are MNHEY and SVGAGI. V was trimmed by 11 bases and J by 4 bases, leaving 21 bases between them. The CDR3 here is CAAQRDWAVGNTIYF. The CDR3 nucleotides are TGTGCCGCCCAGAGGGACTGGGCGGTGGGAAACACCATATATTTT.

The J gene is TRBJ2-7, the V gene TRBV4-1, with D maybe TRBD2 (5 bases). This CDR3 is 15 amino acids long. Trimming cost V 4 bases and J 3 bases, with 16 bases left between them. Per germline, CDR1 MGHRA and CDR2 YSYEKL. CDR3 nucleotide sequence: TGCGCCAGCAGCCCTCCGGGATTGAGTGTCTACGAGCAGTACTTC. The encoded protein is CASSPPGLSVYEQYF.

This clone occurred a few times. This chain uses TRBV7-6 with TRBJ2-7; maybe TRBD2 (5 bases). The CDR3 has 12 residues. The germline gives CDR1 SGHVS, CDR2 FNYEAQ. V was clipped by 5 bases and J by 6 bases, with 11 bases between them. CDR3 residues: CASSTLVSEQYF. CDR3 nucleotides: TGTGCCAGCAGCACACTAGTTTCCGAGCAGTACTTC. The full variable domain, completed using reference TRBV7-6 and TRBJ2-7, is GAGVSQSPRYKVTKRGQDVALRCDPISGHVSLYWYRQALGQGPEFLTYFNYEAQQDKSGLPNDRFSAERPEGSISTLTIQRTEQRDSAMYRCASSTLVSEQYFGPGTRLTVT.

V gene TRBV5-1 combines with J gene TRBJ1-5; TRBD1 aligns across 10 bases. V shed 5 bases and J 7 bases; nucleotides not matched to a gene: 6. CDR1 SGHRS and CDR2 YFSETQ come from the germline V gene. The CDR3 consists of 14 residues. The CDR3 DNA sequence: TGCGCCAGCAGGGAGGGACAGGGGAACCAGCCCCAGCATTTT. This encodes CASREGQGNQPQHF.

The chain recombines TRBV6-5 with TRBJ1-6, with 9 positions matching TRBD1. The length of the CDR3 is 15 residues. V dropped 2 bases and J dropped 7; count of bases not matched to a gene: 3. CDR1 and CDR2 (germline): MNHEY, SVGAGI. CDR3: CASSYDRGGNSPLHF. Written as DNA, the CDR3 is TGTGCCAGCAGTTACGACAGGGGGGGAAATTCACCCCTCCACTTT.

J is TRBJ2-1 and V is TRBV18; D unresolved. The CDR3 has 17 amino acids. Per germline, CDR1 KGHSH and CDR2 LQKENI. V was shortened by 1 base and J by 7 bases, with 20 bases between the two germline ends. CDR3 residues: CASSPRPAGLEANEQFF. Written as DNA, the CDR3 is TGTGCCAGCTCACCACGGCCGGCAGGTCTAGAGGCGAATGAGCAGTTCTTC.